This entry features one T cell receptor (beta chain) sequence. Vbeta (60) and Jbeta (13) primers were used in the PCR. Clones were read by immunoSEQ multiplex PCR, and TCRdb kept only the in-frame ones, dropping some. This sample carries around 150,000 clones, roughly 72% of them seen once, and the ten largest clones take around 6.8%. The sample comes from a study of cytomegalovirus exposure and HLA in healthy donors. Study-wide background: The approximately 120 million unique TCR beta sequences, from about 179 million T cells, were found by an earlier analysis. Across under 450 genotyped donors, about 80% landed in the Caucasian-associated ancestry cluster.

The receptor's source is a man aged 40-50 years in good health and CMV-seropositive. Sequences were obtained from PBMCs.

CDR3 sequence (DNA): TGTGCCAGCAGCTTAGCAGGGGGAAGGGAAGCTTTCTTT. Protein sequence: CASSLAGGREAFF. The J gene is TRBJ1-1, the V gene TRBV7-9; a weak D match, TRBD1 (6 bases). V was cut by 0 bases and J by 8 bases, with 10 bases left in between. The CDR3 runs 13 residues. Germline values: CDR1 SEHNR, CDR2 FQNEAQ (reference sequence).